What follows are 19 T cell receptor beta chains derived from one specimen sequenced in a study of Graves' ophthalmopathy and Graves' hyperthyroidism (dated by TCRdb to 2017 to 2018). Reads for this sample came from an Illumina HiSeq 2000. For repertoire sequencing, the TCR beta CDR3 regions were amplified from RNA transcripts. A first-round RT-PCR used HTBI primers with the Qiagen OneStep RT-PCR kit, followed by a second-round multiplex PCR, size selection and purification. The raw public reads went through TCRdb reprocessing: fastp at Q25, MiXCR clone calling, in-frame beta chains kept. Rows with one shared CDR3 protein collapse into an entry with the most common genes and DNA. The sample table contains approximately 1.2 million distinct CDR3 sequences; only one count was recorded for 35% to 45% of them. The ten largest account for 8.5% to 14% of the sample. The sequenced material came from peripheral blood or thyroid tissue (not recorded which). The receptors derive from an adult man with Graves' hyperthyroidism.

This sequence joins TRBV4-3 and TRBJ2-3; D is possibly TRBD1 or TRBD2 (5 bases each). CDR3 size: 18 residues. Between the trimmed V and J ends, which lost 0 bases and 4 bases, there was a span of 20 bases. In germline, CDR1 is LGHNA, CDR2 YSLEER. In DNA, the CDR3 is TGCGCCAGCAGCCAAGATATTATCCGAGGGGTCTCGGCAGATACGCAGTATTTT. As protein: CASSQDIIRGVSADTQYF.

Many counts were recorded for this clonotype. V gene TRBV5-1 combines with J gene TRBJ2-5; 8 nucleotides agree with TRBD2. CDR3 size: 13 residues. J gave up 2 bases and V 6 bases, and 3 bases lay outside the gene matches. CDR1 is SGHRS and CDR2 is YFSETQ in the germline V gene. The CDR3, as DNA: TGCGCCAGCATGATAGCGGGGCAAGAGACCCAGTACTTC. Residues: CASMIAGQETQYF.

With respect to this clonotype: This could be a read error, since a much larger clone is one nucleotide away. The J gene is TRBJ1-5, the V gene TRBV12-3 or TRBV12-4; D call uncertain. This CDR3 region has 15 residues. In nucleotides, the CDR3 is TGTGCCATCAGTTTACGAGGATCTTCTAGGCAGCCCCAGCATTTT. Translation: CAISLRGSSRQPQHF.

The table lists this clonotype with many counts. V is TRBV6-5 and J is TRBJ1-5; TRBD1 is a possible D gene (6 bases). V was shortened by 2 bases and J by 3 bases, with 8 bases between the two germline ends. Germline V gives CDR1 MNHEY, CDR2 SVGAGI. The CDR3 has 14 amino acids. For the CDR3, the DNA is TGTGCCAGCAGTTACCCAGGGGACAATCAGCCCCAGCATTTT. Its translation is CASSYPGDNQPQHF.

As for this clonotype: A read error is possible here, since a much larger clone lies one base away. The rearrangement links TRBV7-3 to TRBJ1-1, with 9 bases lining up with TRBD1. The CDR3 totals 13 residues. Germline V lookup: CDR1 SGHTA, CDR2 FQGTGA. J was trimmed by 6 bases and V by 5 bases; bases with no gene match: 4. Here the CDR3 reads CASSTQGASEAFF. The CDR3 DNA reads TGTGCCAGCAGCACACAGGGGGCCTCTGAAGCTTTCTTT.

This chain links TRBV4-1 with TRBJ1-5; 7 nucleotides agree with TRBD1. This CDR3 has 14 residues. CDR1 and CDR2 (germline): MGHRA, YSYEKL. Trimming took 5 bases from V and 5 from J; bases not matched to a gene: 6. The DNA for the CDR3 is TGCGCCAGCAGCGTCCGGGACAGAGATCAGCCCCAGCATTTT. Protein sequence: CASSVRDRDQPQHF.

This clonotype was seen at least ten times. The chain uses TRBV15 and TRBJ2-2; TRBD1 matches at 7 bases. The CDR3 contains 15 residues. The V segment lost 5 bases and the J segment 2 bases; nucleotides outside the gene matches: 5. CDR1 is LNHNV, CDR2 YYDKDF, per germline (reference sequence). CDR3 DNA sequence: TGTGCCACCAGCCTAACAGGGGTTAACACCGGGGAGCTGTTTTTT. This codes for CATSLTGVNTGELFF.

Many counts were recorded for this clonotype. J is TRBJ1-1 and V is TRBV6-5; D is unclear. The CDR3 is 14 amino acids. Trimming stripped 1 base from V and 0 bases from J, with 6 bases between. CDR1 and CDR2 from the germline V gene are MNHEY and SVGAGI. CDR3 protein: CASSYLDLNTEAFF. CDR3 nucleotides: TGTGCCAGCAGTTACTTGGACTTGAACACTGAAGCTTTCTTT.

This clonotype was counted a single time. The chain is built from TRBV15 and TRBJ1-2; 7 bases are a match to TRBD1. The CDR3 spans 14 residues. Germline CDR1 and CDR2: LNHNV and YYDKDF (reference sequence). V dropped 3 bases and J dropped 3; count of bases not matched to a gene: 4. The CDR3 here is CATSSVGQYYGYTF. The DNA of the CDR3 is TGTGCCACCAGCAGCGTGGGACAGTACTATGGCTACACCTTC.

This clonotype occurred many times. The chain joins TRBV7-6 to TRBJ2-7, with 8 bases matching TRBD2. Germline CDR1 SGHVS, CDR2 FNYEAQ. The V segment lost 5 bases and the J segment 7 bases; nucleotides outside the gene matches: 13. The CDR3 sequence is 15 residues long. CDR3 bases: TGTGCCAGCAGCGATCGGGGTAGCGGGATGGGTGAGCAGTACTTC. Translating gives CASSDRGSGMGEQYF.

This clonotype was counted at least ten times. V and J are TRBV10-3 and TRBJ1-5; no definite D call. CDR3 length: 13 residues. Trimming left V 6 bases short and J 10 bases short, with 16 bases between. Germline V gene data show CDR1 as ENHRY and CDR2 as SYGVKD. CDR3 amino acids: CAIREKPGRPQHF. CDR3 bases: TGTGCCATCAGGGAAAAGCCAGGAAGACCCCAGCATTTT.

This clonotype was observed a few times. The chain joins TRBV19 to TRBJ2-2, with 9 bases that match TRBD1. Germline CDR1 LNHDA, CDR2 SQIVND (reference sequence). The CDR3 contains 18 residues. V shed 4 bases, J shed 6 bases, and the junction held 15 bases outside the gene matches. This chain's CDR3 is CASSKRPRGTGYPGELFF. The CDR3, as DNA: TGTGCCAGTAGTAAGCGCCCCCGTGGGACAGGGTATCCCGGGGAGCTGTTTTTT.

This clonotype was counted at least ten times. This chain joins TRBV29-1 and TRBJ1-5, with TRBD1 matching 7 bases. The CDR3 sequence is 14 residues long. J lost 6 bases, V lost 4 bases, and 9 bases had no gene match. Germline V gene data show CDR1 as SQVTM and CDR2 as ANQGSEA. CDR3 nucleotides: TGCAGCGTTGGAAGTAGGGGGCTGGGTCAGCCCCAGCATTTT. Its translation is CSVGSRGLGQPQHF.

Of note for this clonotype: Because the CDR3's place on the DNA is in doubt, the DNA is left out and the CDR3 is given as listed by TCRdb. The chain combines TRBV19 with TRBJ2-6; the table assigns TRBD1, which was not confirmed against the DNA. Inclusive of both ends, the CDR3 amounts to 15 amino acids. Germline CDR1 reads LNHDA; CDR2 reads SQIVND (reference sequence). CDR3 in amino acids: CASSMLVGQGNTEAF.

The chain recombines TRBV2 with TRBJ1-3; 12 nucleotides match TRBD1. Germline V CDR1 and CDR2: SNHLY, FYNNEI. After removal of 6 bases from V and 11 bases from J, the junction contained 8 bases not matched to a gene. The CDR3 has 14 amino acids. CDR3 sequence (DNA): TGTGCCAGCAGCCGGGGACAGGGGGCAGTTGCCATATATTTT. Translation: CASSRGQGAVAIYF.

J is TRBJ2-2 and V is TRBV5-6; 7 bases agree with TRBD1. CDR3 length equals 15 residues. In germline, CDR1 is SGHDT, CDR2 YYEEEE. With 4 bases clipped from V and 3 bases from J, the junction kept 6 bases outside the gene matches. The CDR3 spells CASSTTGMDTGELFF. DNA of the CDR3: TGTGCCAGCAGCACGACAGGGATGGACACCGGGGAGCTGTTTTTT.

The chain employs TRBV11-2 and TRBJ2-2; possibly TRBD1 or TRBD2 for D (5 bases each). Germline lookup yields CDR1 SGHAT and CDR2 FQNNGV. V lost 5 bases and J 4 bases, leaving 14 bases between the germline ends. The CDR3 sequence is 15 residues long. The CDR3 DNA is TGTGCCAGCAGCCGACGGGGACCGTTCACCGGGGAGCTGTTTTTT. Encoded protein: CASSRRGPFTGELFF.

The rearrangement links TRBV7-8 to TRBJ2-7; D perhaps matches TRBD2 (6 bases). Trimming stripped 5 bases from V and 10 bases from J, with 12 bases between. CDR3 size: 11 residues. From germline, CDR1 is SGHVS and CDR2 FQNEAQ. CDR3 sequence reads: CASSIVGGQYF. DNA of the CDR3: TGTGCCAGCAGCATAGTGGGGGGACAGTACTTC.

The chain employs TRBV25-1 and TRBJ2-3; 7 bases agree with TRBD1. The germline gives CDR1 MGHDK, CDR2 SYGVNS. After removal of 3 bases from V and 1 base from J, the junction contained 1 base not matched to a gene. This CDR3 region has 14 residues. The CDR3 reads CASSDTGGTDTQYF. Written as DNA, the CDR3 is TGTGCCAGCAGTGACACAGGGGGCACAGATACGCAGTATTTT. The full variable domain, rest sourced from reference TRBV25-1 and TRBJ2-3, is EADIYQTPRYLVIGTGKKITLECSQTMGHDKMYWYQQDPGMELHLIHYSYGVNSTEKGDLSSESTVSRIRTEHFPLTLESARPSHTSQYLCASSDTGGTDTQYFGPGTRLTVL.